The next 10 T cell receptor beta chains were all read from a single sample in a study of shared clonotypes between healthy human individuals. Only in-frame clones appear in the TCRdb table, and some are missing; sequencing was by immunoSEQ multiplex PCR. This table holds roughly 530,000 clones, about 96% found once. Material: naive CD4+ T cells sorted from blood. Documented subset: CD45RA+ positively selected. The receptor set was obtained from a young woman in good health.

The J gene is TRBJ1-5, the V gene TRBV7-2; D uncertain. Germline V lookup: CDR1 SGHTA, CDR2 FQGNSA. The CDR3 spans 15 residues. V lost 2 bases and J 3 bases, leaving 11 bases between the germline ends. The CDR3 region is CASSLYSGHNQPQHF. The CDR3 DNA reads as TGTGCCAGCAGCTTATATTCCGGCCACAATCAGCCCCAGCATTTT.

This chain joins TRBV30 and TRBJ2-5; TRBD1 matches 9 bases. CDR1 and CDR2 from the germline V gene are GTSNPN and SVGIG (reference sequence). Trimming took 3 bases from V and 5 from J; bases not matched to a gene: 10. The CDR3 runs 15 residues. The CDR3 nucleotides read TGTGCCTGGAGCCAGGGACAGGGTAGATGGGAGACCCAGTACTTC. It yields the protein CAWSQGQGRWETQYF. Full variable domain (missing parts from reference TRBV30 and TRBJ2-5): SQTIHQWPATLVQPVGSPLSLECTVEGTSNPNLYWYRQAAGRGLQLLFYSVGIGQISSEVPQNLSASRPQDRQFILSSKKLLLSDSGFYLCAWSQGQGRWETQYFGPGTRLLVL.

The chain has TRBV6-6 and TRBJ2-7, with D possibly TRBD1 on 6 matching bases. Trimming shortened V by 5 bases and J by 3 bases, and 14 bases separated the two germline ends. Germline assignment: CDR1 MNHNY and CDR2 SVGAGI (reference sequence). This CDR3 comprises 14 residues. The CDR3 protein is CASSPSTGYYEQYF. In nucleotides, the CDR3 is TGTGCCAGCAGTCCTTCGACAGGCTACTACGAGCAGTACTTC.

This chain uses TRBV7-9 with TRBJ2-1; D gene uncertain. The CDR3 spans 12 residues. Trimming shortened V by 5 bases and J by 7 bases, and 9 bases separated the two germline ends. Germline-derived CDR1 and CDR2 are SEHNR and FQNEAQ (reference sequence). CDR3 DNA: TGTGCCAGCAGCCCCACCAGGAATGAGCAGTTCTTC. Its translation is CASSPTRNEQFF.

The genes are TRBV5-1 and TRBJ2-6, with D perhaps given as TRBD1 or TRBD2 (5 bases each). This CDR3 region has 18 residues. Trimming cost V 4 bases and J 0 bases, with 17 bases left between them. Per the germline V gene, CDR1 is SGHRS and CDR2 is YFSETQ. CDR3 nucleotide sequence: TGCGCCAGCAGCCTCCTTGTGGGGGTTCGCTCTGGGGCCAACGTCCTGACTTTC. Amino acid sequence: CASSLLVGVRSGANVLTF.

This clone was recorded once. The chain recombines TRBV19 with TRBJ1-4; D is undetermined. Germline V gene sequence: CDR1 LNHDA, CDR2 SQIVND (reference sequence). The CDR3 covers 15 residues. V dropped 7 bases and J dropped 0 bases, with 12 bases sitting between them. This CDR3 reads CASTQHLATNEKLFF. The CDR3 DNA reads TGTGCCAGTACCCAACATCTTGCAACTAATGAAAAACTGTTTTTT.

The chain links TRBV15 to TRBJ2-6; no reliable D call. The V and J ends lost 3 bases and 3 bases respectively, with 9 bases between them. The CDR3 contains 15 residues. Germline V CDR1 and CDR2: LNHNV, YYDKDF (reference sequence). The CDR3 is CATSRGSGGANVLTF. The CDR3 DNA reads TGTGCCACCAGCAGGGGGTCCGGTGGGGCCAACGTCCTGACTTTC.

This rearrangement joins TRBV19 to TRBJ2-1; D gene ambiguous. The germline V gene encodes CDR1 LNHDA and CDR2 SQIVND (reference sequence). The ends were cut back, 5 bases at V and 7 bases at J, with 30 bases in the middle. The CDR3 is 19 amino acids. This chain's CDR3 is CASSPTLANLPMVPNEQFF. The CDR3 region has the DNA TGTGCCAGTAGTCCCACGCTTGCGAACCTTCCAATGGTCCCTAATGAGCAGTTCTTC.

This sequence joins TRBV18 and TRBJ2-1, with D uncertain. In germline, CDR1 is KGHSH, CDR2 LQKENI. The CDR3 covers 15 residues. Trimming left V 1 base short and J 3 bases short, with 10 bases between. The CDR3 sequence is CASSPRRQNYNEQFF. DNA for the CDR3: TGTGCCAGCTCACCACGCCGTCAGAACTACAATGAGCAGTTCTTC.

The CDR3 nucleotides read TGTGCCAGCAGCACTCGACTAGCGGGGGCATACAATGAGCAGTTCTTC. Amino acids: CASSTRLAGAYNEQFF. The chain uses TRBV7-9 and TRBJ2-1, with TRBD2 matching over 12 bases. The germline V gene has CDR1 SEHNR and CDR2 FQNEAQ (reference sequence). J gave up 4 bases and V 5 bases, and 6 bases lay outside the gene matches. This CDR3 is built from 16 residues.